This is a list of T cell receptor beta chains from one sample in a study of OX40 agonist ivuxolimab in advanced cancers. Assay: immunoSEQ multiplex PCR; the TCRdb copy retains only in-frame clones and omits some. This sample carries around 110,000 clones, 93% of them seen once, and the ten largest clones take 0.15% to 0.17%. The specimen comprised CD4+ or CD8+ T cells sorted from blood, sampled in a trial of the OX40 agonist ivuxolimab. These TCRs come from an adult with an advanced solid tumor such as melanoma, head and neck, liver or kidney cancer. Both conserved end residues are part of each CDR3. A D gene is named only where the DNA matches it firmly. Expanded clones get a size class; other rows say once, few or many, or leave the size out.

j_gene: TRBJ2-7
abundance: once
v_gene: TRBV28
d_gene: .
CDR3aa: CASRGTTESSYEQYF
CDR3nt: TGTGCCAGCAGGGGGACAACCGAGAGCTCCTACGAGCAGTACTTC

j_gene: TRBJ1-3
abundance: .
v_gene: TRBV28
d_gene: .
CDR3aa: CASSLDQTQKNTIYF
CDR3nt: TGTGCCAGCAGTTTAGACCAAACTCAGAAAAACACCATATATTTT

j_gene: TRBJ1-5
abundance: .
v_gene: TRBV5-1
d_gene: .
CDR3aa: CASSLGPGGRGDQPQHF
CDR3nt: TGCGCCAGCAGCTTGGGCCCCGGGGGTAGGGGGGATCAGCCCCAGCATTTT

j_gene: TRBJ1-1
abundance: .
v_gene: TRBV6-6
d_gene: .
CDR3aa: CASRSYTEAFF
CDR3nt: TGTGCCAGCAGGAGTTACACTGAAGCTTTCTTT

j_gene: TRBJ2-7
abundance: .
v_gene: TRBV11-1
d_gene: .
CDR3aa: CASSSGTPEQYF
CDR3nt: TGTGCCAGCAGCTCAGGGACACCCGAGCAGTACTTC

j_gene: TRBJ2-1
abundance: few
v_gene: TRBV10-1
d_gene: .
CDR3aa: CASSDHSYNEQFF
CDR3nt: TGCGCCAGCAGTGATCACAGCTACAATGAGCAGTTCTTC

j_gene: TRBJ2-3
abundance: .
v_gene: TRBV6-1
d_gene: TRBD2
CDR3aa: CASSVPSGRDTQYF
CDR3nt: TGTGCCAGCAGTGTACCTAGCGGGAGAGATACGCAGTATTTT

j_gene: TRBJ2-3
abundance: .
v_gene: TRBV9
d_gene: TRBD2
CDR3aa: CASSVLQGLAGTPDTQYF
CDR3nt: TGTGCCAGCAGCGTTCTACAGGGACTAGCGGGAACTCCAGATACGCAGTATTTT

j_gene: TRBJ1-1
abundance: .
v_gene: TRBV5-6
d_gene: .
CDR3aa: CASSLAAGGAFF
CDR3nt: TGTGCCAGCAGCTTGGCGGCGGGGGGAGCTTTCTTT

j_gene: TRBJ2-2
abundance: .
v_gene: TRBV9
d_gene: .
CDR3aa: CASSTTVTGELFF
CDR3nt: TGTGCCAGCAGCACAACAGTCACCGGGGAGCTGTTTTTT

j_gene: TRBJ1-1
abundance: .
v_gene: TRBV27
d_gene: TRBD1
CDR3aa: CASSFMGQLMNTEAFF
CDR3nt: TGTGCCAGCAGTTTTATGGGACAGCTTATGAACACTGAAGCTTTCTTT

j_gene: TRBJ2-3
abundance: .
v_gene: TRBV5-1
d_gene: TRBD2
CDR3aa: CASSLMARASGTPTQYF
CDR3nt: TGCGCCAGCAGCTTAATGGCCCGGGCTAGCGGAACCCCGACGCAGTATTTT

j_gene: TRBJ2-5
abundance: .
v_gene: TRBV19
d_gene: .
CDR3aa: CASRHRDSQETQYF
CDR3nt: TGTGCCAGTAGGCACCGGGACTCGCAAGAGACCCAGTACTTC

j_gene: TRBJ2-3
abundance: .
v_gene: TRBV7-2
d_gene: TRBD2
CDR3aa: CASSPSGTRSTDTQYF
CDR3nt: TGTGCCAGCAGTCCTTCCGGGACTAGGAGCACAGATACGCAGTATTTT

j_gene: TRBJ1-1
abundance: .
v_gene: TRBV28
d_gene: TRBD1
CDR3aa: CASSFPGTGSPEAFF
CDR3nt: TGTGCCAGCAGTTTTCCCGGGACAGGGAGCCCTGAAGCTTTCTTT